Below are 2 T cell receptor beta chains sequenced from a single sample in a study of T-cell reconstitution after alpha-beta-depleted transplantation in children. Study-level results: By one year post-transplant, T-cell counts and diversity largely arose from T cells that were newly produced.

No antigen has been assigned to these receptors. Unique molecular identifiers were incorporated when the TCRbeta library was constructed. Each CDR3 protein is one row after TCRdb ran MiXCR on the PCR reads. This table has some 300,000 distinct CDR3 sequences, 6% to 10% appearing once. Here the sequenced sample was peripheral blood, taken 360 days after TCRalphabeta/CD19-depleted stem cell transplant. The receptors here all came from a female patient aged 2-10 years who had a stem cell transplant for Fanconi anemia, so the T cells may come from the graft donor.

As concerns this clonotype: Its ends do not fully match the called genes, so a read error is possible. The chain combines TRBV5-6 with TRBJ1-1; D is unresolved. CDR1 and CDR2 (germline): SGHDT, YYEEEE. CDR3 length: 14 residues. The CDR3 nucleotides read TGTGCCAGCAGCCTGCAGCGTCTGAACACTGAAGGTTTCTTT. It codes for CASSLQRLNTEGFF. The full variable domain, completed using reference TRBV5-6 and TRBJ1-1, is DAGVTQSPTHLIKTRGQQVTLRCSPKSGHDTVSWYQQALGQGPQFIFQYYEEEERQRGNFPDRFSGHQFPNYSSELNVNALLLGDSALYLCASSLQRLNTEGFFGQGTRLTVV.

This clonotype was seen ten or more times. V and J are TRBV9 and TRBJ2-3; D unresolved. The CDR3 extends over 14 amino acids. From germline, CDR1 is SGDLS and CDR2 YYNGEE. V shed 4 bases and J shed 2 bases, with 11 bases lying between them. The CDR3: CASSPNLNTDTQYF. CDR3 nucleotides: TGTGCCAGCAGCCCAAACCTAAACACAGATACGCAGTATTTT.